The T cell receptor (beta chain) under discussion was sequenced for a study of Graves' ophthalmopathy and Graves' hyperthyroidism (dated by TCRdb to the late 2010s). Background for the entire study: Peripheral blood samples were taken at the time of initial diagnosis, before any treatment was given. To tell Graves' ophthalmopathy apart from Graves' hyperthyroidism, and to predict which patients would progress to ophthalmopathy, the study relied on TCR beta repertoire signatures. In total, over 130 blood samples were TCR-sequenced: 40 to 45 ophthalmopathy, some 75 hyperthyroidism and roughly 17 hyperthyroidism-to-ophthalmopathy patients. To explore V-J signatures distinguishing ophthalmopathy from hyperthyroidism, a discovery set of more than 95 patients (about 43 ophthalmopathy, roughly 55 stable hyperthyroidism) was enrolled. For independent validation, a separate cohort was made up of 18 hyperthyroidism patients plus 17 patients who later progressed from hyperthyroidism to ophthalmopathy. In about 6 hyperthyroidism patients, T-cell repertoires of thyroid tissue and blood were compared. After sampling, hyperthyroidism patients received methimazole starting at 30 mg daily, and ophthalmopathy patients received high-dose intravenous methylprednisolone. The 75 to 100 discovery patients were divided at random into training and test sets in a 7:3 ratio.

For repertoire sequencing, TCR beta CDR3 regions were amplified from RNA transcripts. A first-round RT-PCR used HTBI primers with the Qiagen OneStep RT-PCR kit, followed by a second-round multiplex PCR, size selection and purification. The libraries underwent paired-end sequencing with 100 bp reads on an Illumina HiSeq2000. The published analysis was carried out like this. SOAPnuke was used to process the reads, removing any read that contained adapters or uncalled bases, had a mean Phred below 15, or lacked an exact match to the constant primer or identifier. COPE v1.2.5 was used to merge the high-quality paired reads. Each unique nucleotide sequence was treated as a clonotype, and MiTCR v1.1 was used to align the clonotypes to the IMGT TRB V, D and J references. The analysis was limited to V-J combinations with a frequency above 0.0001, which together covered roughly 99% of the repertoires. A TCR clonal expansion and chaos score per V-J combination was defined as the ratio of F50 clonal expansion to chaos observed in the TCRdist matrix. Welch's t-statistics and random forest were used to reduce features to about 14 V-J combinations, which were fed into a naive Bayes classifier. The similarity between thyroid and blood repertoires was quantified using the Morisita-Horn index. TCRdb reprocessed the public reads (quality trimming at Q25 with fastp, clone calling with MiXCR) and kept in-frame beta chains. Identical CDR3 proteins give one entry, which carries the most common genes and DNA. These V and J calls rely on TCRdb rather than the paper's analysis. For this sample there are about 620,000 distinct CDR3 sequences; 22% appear just once. The ten biggest clones cover approximately 6.5% of the sample.

The investigation overall reported the following: In cross-validation, the 13-signature model distinguished ophthalmopathy from stable hyperthyroidism with nearly 90% sensitivity and 81% to 83% specificity, and in the test set the corresponding values were approximately 80% and 68%. In validation, the model predicted ophthalmopathy progression with about 70% sensitivity and 72% to 80% specificity; some 13 predicted patients were CT-confirmed with GO in a median of about 6.2 months. Most expanded thyroid clonotypes with a frequency above 0.001 also appeared in blood, which suggests that blood repertoires may reflect the immune response in the thyroid. Sample size was not statistically predetermined, and group allocation was not concealed from the investigators.

Hyperthyroidism was considered stable if no progression to ophthalmopathy occurred within 18 months of follow-up. Patients with hyperthyroidism were aged 18 to 65 years, had been newly diagnosed, and had a disease duration of less than 2 months. Patients were excluded if they had other autoimmune diseases, uncontrolled infections, pregnancy or lactation. Clinical symptoms, serum thyroxine, TRAb, thyroid ultrasound and orbital computed tomography were used for diagnosis. PBMCs were isolated from more than 9 ml of fresh peripheral blood by Ficoll-Paque density gradient centrifugation. Trizol reagent was used to extract the total RNA, and its quality was then checked on an Agilent 2100 Bioanalyzer. CDR3 length: 14 amino acids, cysteine to phenylalanine. The retained sequence is limited to the CDR3, 42 bases, with the frame set at the first base. V and J lose 2 bases and 6 bases, and a span of 13 bases separates them. CDR1 is given as LNHDA and CDR2 as SQIVND, both from the germline V gene (reference sequence).

This clonotype is a singleton in its sample. What this receptor recognizes is not known. No qualities accompany the bases; no much larger clone lies one base away. Resting on one read, the evidence is weak. This TCR came from a woman aged 18-29 years with stable Graves' hyperthyroidism. Some clones in this sample may be carry-over from other donors' samples. Donor details come from another sample of the same person, matched by shared clones. The sequence is built from TRBV19 and TRBJ1-1; the D gene is not confidently resolved. Sequencing was carried out using peripheral blood. The sequenced DNA: TGTGCCAGTAGTATATTCGGGGAAAGGTCTGAAGCTTTCTTT. Its coded protein is CASSIFGERSEAFF. Outside the CDR3, residues come from the reference TRBV19 and TRBJ1-1 proteins, so the full variable domain is: DGGITQSPKYLFRKEGQNVTLSCEQNLNHDAMYWYRQDPGQGLRLIYYSQIVNDFQKGDIAEGYSVSREKKESFPLTVTSAQKNPTAFYLCASSIFGERSEAFFGQGTRLTVV.